This passage covers 22 T cell receptor beta chains from one sample sequenced in a study of blood T cell repertoires in COVID-19. The assay was immunoSEQ multiplex PCR, and TCRdb's table has in-frame clones only and misses some. Of tens of thousands of clones detected, 75% to 90% appear once; the ten largest clones hold roughly 7.3%. Sequenced sample: peripheral blood. The receptors originated from a human donor in a cohort sampled during active COVID-19.

This clone was recorded once. The chain carries TRBV2 and TRBJ2-7; 8 bases match TRBD2. Per germline, CDR1 SNHLY and CDR2 FYNNEI. The CDR3 spans 14 residues. V shed 7 bases and J 0 bases; nucleotides not matched to a gene: 5. The DNA of the CDR3 is TGTGCCAGCAACCGGGGGGGAAGCTCCTACGAGCAGTACTTC. Translated: CASNRGGSSYEQYF.

The chain joins TRBV30 to TRBJ2-3; TRBD2 matches at 9 bases. V trimming: 5 bases; J trimming: 5 bases; junction bases outside the gene matches: 8. The CDR3 has 14 residues. CDR1 and CDR2 (germline): GTSNPN, SVGIG (reference sequence). In DNA, the CDR3 is TGTGCCTGGGAGACTAGCGGACCAGGAGATACGCAGTATTTT. Translated: CAWETSGPGDTQYF.

This clone was observed a single time. The chain has TRBV6-1 and TRBJ2-7, with a weak D call TRBD2 (5 bases). This CDR3 is built from 16 residues. V was shortened by 2 bases and J by 4 bases, with 18 bases between the two germline ends. Germline lookup yields CDR1 MNHNS and CDR2 SASEGT. In nucleotides, the CDR3 is TGTGCCAGCAGTGAAATTTGGACGCCTACTAGGTACGAGCAGTACTTC. It specifies CASSEIWTPTRYEQYF.

This chain uses TRBV5-1 with TRBJ1-1, with D possibly TRBD1 on 5 matching bases. V lost 1 base and J 1 base, leaving 11 bases between the germline ends. Germline-derived CDR1 and CDR2 are SGHRS and YFSETQ. There are 15 residues in the CDR3. The CDR3 sequence is CASSLPRQQNTEAFF. Here the CDR3 DNA reads TGCGCCAGCAGCTTGCCCCGACAGCAGAACACTGAAGCTTTCTTT.

The chain couples TRBV7-2 to TRBJ1-2, with 9 bases matching TRBD1. Germline V gene data show CDR1 as SGHTA and CDR2 as FQGNSA. CDR3 size: 14 residues. V lost 5 bases to trimming and J lost 7 bases; unmatched junction nucleotides: 8. CDR3 in amino acids: CASSITGGGRGYTF. DNA for the CDR3: TGTGCCAGCAGCATCACAGGGGGCGGTCGTGGCTACACCTTC.

The V call is TRBV19, the J call TRBJ1-5, with TRBD1 as a possible D gene (6 bases). The CDR3 totals 15 residues. From germline, CDR1 is LNHDA and CDR2 SQIVND (reference sequence). The V end lost 3 bases, the J end lost 6 bases, and 15 bases lay between the germline ends. DNA for the CDR3: TGTGCCAGTAGTATCCGAGGAGGACAGTTTCAGCCCCAGCATTTT. Amino acid sequence: CASSIRGGQFQPQHF.

Here the CDR3 reads CASSPGGVIRTYTEAFF. The CDR3 nucleotides are TGTGCCAGTAGCCCGGGTGGTGTAATTCGAACTTACACTGAAGCTTTCTTT. The genes are TRBV19 and TRBJ1-1; no firm D call. Germline assignment: CDR1 LNHDA and CDR2 SQIVND (reference sequence). V gave up 6 bases and J gave up 3 bases, with 23 bases separating them. The CDR3 covers 17 residues.

The chain has TRBV7-9 and TRBJ1-1; TRBD1 is a possible D gene (5 bases). The CDR3 spans 13 residues. V was trimmed by 7 bases and J by 4 bases, leaving 13 bases between them. CDR1 and CDR2 (germline): SEHNR, FQNEAQ (reference sequence). The CDR3 loop is CASIPRGFTEAFF. CDR3 DNA sequence: TGTGCCAGCATCCCCCGGGGGTTCACTGAAGCTTTCTTT.

The chain employs TRBV3-1 (or the pseudogene TRBV3-2) and TRBJ1-2; no clear D. The V gene lost 2 bases and the J gene lost 4 bases, with 11 bases spanning the gap. Looked up from germline, CDR1 is LGHDT and CDR2 is YNNKEL (reference sequence). CDR3 length: 14 residues. CDR3 in DNA: TGTGCCAGCAGCCAACGAACAGCTGGCTATGGCTACACCTTC. Amino acid sequence: CASSQRTAGYGYTF.

For this clone: Here the CDR3 omits its conserved ending phenylalanine or tryptophan, so a read error is the likely source. Because the CDR3's place on the DNA is in doubt, the DNA is left out and the CDR3 is given as listed by TCRdb. CDR3 in amino acids: CASSRRREAPV. This rearrangement joins TRBV28 to TRBJ1-4. Per the germline V gene, CDR1 is MDHEN and CDR2 is SYDVKM. The CDR3 is 11 amino acids in total, end residues counted.

This chain links TRBV6-5 with TRBJ1-1, with 7 bases fitting TRBD1. The CDR3 has 13 amino acids. Germline CDR1 MNHEY, CDR2 SVGAGI. V trimming: 8 bases; J trimming: 6 bases; junction bases outside the gene matches: 9. The CDR3 reads CASHQGGPAEAFF. Written as DNA, the CDR3 is TGTGCCAGCCACCAGGGGGGCCCCGCTGAAGCTTTCTTT.

The rearrangement uses TRBV28 and TRBJ2-5; maybe TRBD2 (5 bases). Germline V lookup: CDR1 MDHEN, CDR2 SYDVKM. The CDR3 has 16 residues. Trimming cost V 5 bases and J 3 bases, with 19 bases left between them. CDR3 in DNA: TGTGCCAGCAGTCGGTGGGTGAGGGTTGGAGAAGAGACCCAGTACTTC. Protein: CASSRWVRVGEETQYF. Using reference TRBV28 and TRBJ2-5 for the parts outside the CDR3, the full variable domain is DVKVTQSSRYLVKRTGEKVFLECVQDMDHENMFWYRQDPGLGLRLIYFSYDVKMKEKGDIPEGYSVSREKKERFSLILESASTNQTSMYLCASSRWVRVGEETQYFGPGTRLLVL.

This clone was observed once. This rearrangement joins TRBV4-2 to TRBJ1-5; the D is unclear. Germline V gene data show CDR1 as LGHNA and CDR2 as YNFKEQ. CDR3 length equals 14 residues. V was trimmed by 0 bases and J by 1 base, leaving 4 bases between them. CDR3 in DNA: TGTGCCAGCAGCCAAGACACAAGCAATCAGCCCCAGCATTTT. Amino acids: CASSQDTSNQPQHF.

The V call is TRBV28, the J call TRBJ1-5; D remains ambiguous. The V end was cut by 5 bases, the J end by 6 bases, with 17 bases between. The CDR3 consists of 15 residues. The germline gives CDR1 MDHEN, CDR2 SYDVKM. The CDR3 region is CASSPLKEGGQPQHF. CDR3 coding DNA: TGTGCCAGCAGTCCTCTGAAAGAGGGAGGTCAGCCCCAGCATTTT. The full variable domain, with the rest looked up from reference TRBV28 and TRBJ1-5, is DVKVTQSSRYLVKRTGEKVFLECVQDMDHENMFWYRQDPGLGLRLIYFSYDVKMKEKGDIPEGYSVSREKKERFSLILESASTNQTSMYLCASSPLKEGGQPQHFGDGTRLSIL.

This clone showed up just once. The chain carries TRBV2 and TRBJ1-1; 7 nucleotides line up with TRBD1. The V gene's germline CDR1 is SNHLY and CDR2 FYNNEI. CDR3 length: 16 amino acids. V dropped 8 bases and J dropped 3; count of bases not matched to a gene: 15. Here the CDR3 DNA reads TGTGCCAGCGGCTTCAACAGGGGCGGGGGGGACACTGAAGCTTTCTTT. Translating it yields CASGFNRGGGDTEAFF.

The chain joins TRBV30 to TRBJ1-1, with D unclear. The CDR3 contains 13 residues. V was trimmed by 1 base and J by 1 base, leaving 7 bases between them. Germline CDR1 and CDR2: GTSNPN and SVGIG (reference sequence). This CDR3 is CAWSEDKNTEAFF. For the CDR3, the DNA is TGTGCCTGGAGTGAAGACAAGAACACTGAAGCTTTCTTT.

The rearrangement links TRBV7-8 to TRBJ2-7, with 7 bases matching TRBD1. The V and J ends lost 2 bases and 1 base, in that order; junction bases with no gene match: 8. Germline CDR1 and CDR2: SGHVS and FQNEAQ. The CDR3 has 16 residues. The chain's CDR3 is CASSLSRQGGSYEQYF. The DNA for the CDR3 is TGTGCCAGCAGCTTATCCCGACAGGGTGGATCCTACGAGCAGTACTTC. Full variable domain (remainder filled in from reference TRBV7-8 and TRBJ2-7): GAGVSQSPRYKVAKRGQDVALRCDPISGHVSLFWYQQALGQGPEFLTYFQNEAQLDKSGLPSDRFFAERPEGSVSTLKIQRTQQEDSAVYLCASSLSRQGGSYEQYFGPGTRLTVT.

This rearrangement joins TRBV4-1 to TRBJ1-2; TRBD1 might be the D (6 bases). Germline CDR1 reads MGHRA; CDR2 reads YSYEKL. This CDR3 comprises 14 residues. Between the trimmed V and J ends, which lost 2 bases and 4 bases, there was a span of 11 bases. The CDR3 here is CASSQTGTVYGYTF. Written as DNA, the CDR3 is TGCGCCAGCAGCCAAACAGGGACGGTCTATGGCTACACCTTC.

This rearrangement joins TRBV6-5 to TRBJ1-4; 7 bases fit TRBD1. Per the germline V gene, CDR1 is MNHEY and CDR2 is SVGAGI. This CDR3 comprises 16 residues. The V gene end was trimmed by 0 bases and the J gene end by 6 bases; junction bases not matched to a gene: 7. The CDR3 reads CASSYSNQGVYEKLFF. The CDR3 coding sequence is TGTGCCAGCAGTTACTCGAACCAGGGGGTTTATGAAAAACTGTTTTTT.

The chain combines TRBV7-9 with TRBJ2-5; D is perhaps TRBD2 (5 bases). V lost 5 bases, J lost 4 bases, and 11 bases lay in between. The germline V gene encodes CDR1 SEHNR and CDR2 FQNEAQ (reference sequence). The CDR3 consists of 13 residues. The CDR3 sequence is CASSLGVRETQYF. Here the CDR3 DNA reads TGTGCCAGCAGCCTCGGGGTGCGAGAGACCCAGTACTTC. The entire variable domain, with the rest obtained from reference TRBV7-9 and TRBJ2-5, is as follows: DTGVSQNPRHKITKRGQNVTFRCDPISEHNRLYWYRQTLGQGPEFLTYFQNEAQLEKSRLLSDRFSAERPKGSFSTLEIQRTEQGDSAMYLCASSLGVRETQYFGPGTRLLVL.

This chain joins TRBV25-1 and TRBJ2-1; 9 positions agree with TRBD1. After removal of 3 bases from V and 5 bases from J, the junction contained 5 bases not matched to a gene. The germline V gene encodes CDR1 MGHDK and CDR2 SYGVNS. The CDR3 runs 15 residues. The CDR3 region has the DNA TGTGCCAGCAGTGAGTGGGGGACAGGGCACAATGAGCAGTTCTTC. Translation gives CASSEWGTGHNEQFF.

J is TRBJ2-3 and V is TRBV12-1; the DNA was not used to check the table's D call, TRBD2. TRBV12-1 is flagged as a pseudogene. This CDR3 spans 16 amino acids. DNA for the CDR3: TGTGCCAGCAGCTTGCCTAGCGGTTTTTGCACAGATACGCAGTATTTT. Protein: CASSLPSGFCTDTQYF.